The rows below give T cell receptor beta chains drawn from one sample of a study of cytomegalovirus exposure and HLA in healthy donors. Method: immunoSEQ multiplex PCR; TCRdb's copy keeps in-frame clones and lacks some. The sample has 100,000 or so clones, roughly three quarters seen once. Sequencing was performed on PBMCs. Every receptor here comes from a male donor in good health and CMV-seronegative. The CDR3 runs from the conserved cysteine through the conserved F or W. Fields, in order: V gene, CDR3 length, D gene, clone size, J gene, CDR3 protein, CDR3 DNA. A D gene is named only where the DNA matches it firmly. Size tells how often a clone was seen (once, few, many) or the class of an expanded clone, and some rows leave it out.

TRBV28,13,-,-,TRBJ2-7,CASSFGDGYEQYF,TGTGCCAGCAGTTTCGGGGATGGCTACGAGCAGTACTTC
TRBV13,16,-,-,TRBJ2-2,CASSPQWGANTGELFF,TGTGCCAGCAGCCCCCAGTGGGGCGCTAACACCGGGGAGCTGTTTTTT
TRBV19,14,TRBD1,once,TRBJ1-2,CASNDRGRNYGYTF,TGTGCCAGTAATGACAGGGGGCGGAACTATGGCTACACCTTC
TRBV12-5,12,-,-,TRBJ2-1,CASAKNYNEQFF,TGTGCTAGTGCTAAAAACTACAATGAGCAGTTCTTC
TRBV7-8,15,-,-,TRBJ1-1,CASSLALPGNTEAFF,TGTGCCAGCAGCTTAGCGCTGCCCGGGAACACTGAAGCTTTCTTT
TRBV28,15,TRBD1,-,TRBJ1-6,CASSIQRTGSSPLHF,TGTGCCAGCAGCATCCAACGGACAGGATCTTCACCCCTCCACTTT
TRBV5-1,14,TRBD1,-,TRBJ1-1,CASSGQGMNTEAFF,TGCGCCAGCAGCGGACAGGGTATGAACACTGAAGCTTTCTTT
TRBV29-1,12,-,few,TRBJ1-4,CSVGQSNEKLFF,TGCAGCGTTGGACAATCTAATGAAAAACTGTTTTTT
TRBV28,16,-,few,TRBJ2-2,CASRTLGRGDTGELFF,TGTGCCAGCCGAACCCTGGGCAGGGGGGACACCGGGGAGCTGTTTTTT
TRBV7-2,13,TRBD1,once,TRBJ1-2,CASSADRGYGYTF,TGTGCCAGCAGCGCGGACAGGGGCTATGGCTACACCTTC
TRBV2,15,-,-,TRBJ2-6,CASSVGASGANVLTF,TGTGCCAGCAGTGTCGGAGCCTCTGGGGCCAACGTCCTGACTTTC
TRBV6-5,13,TRBD2,-,TRBJ2-5,CASSLGEGGTQYF,TGTGCCAGCAGTTTAGGGGAGGGCGGGACCCAGTACTTC
TRBV28,14,-,-,TRBJ2-7,CASSLGGGSYGQYF,TGTGCCAGCAGTTTAGGGGGAGGATCCTACGGGCAGTACTTC
TRBV5-4,13,-,few,TRBJ2-5,CASSLASGETQYF,TGTGCCAGCAGCTTGGCCTCGGGTGAGACCCAGTACTTC
TRBV9,13,-,-,TRBJ2-2,CASSVQVTGELFF,TGTGCCAGCAGCGTTCAGGTCACCGGGGAGCTGTTTTTT
TRBV19,17,-,-,TRBJ1-4,CASSIDRPYRETEKLFF,TGTGCCAGTAGTATAGATCGCCCTTACAGGGAGACGGAAAAACTGTTTTTT
TRBV5-6,13,-,-,TRBJ2-7,CASSLRGTYEQYF,TGTGCCAGCAGCTTGCGGGGTACCTACGAGCAGTACTTC
TRBV9,14,-,-,TRBJ2-7,CASSVAGSAYEQYF,TGTGCCAGCAGCGTAGCTGGCTCTGCCTACGAGCAGTACTTC
TRBV9,12,-,-,TRBJ1-1,CASGQVNTEAFF,TGTGCCAGCGGGCAGGTGAACACTGAAGCTTTCTTT
TRBV27,12,TRBD2,-,TRBJ2-1,CASSRLANEQFF,TGTGCCAGCAGTCGACTAGCGAATGAGCAGTTCTTC
TRBV9,17,-,-,TRBJ2-2,CASSFSGSARYTGELFF,TGTGCCAGCAGCTTTAGTGGGTCAGCGAGGTATACCGGGGAGCTGTTTTTT
TRBV27,18,TRBD2,once,TRBJ2-7,CASSLWYSSSGNTYEQYF,TGTGCCAGCAGTTTATGGTATTCGTCTAGCGGAAATACCTACGAGCAGTACTTC
TRBV5-6,16,TRBD2,-,TRBJ2-7,CASSYWHTGGVGEQYF,TGTGCCAGCAGCTATTGGCATACGGGAGGAGTCGGCGAGCAGTACTTC
TRBV5-4,16,TRBD2,-,TRBJ2-3,CASSTRLADSTDTQYF,TGTGCCAGCAGCACCCGACTAGCGGATAGCACAGATACGCAGTATTTT
TRBV5-3,16,TRBD2,-,TRBJ2-1,CARSLPGRSSYNEQFF,TGTGCCAGAAGCTTGCCCGGGAGGAGCTCCTACAATGAGCAGTTCTTC
TRBV5-1,14,-,-,TRBJ1-2,CASSVVGWQGGYTF,TGCGCCAGCAGCGTTGTAGGCTGGCAGGGCGGCTACACCTTC
TRBV15,15,-,-,TRBJ2-7,CATSTSFSGTYEQYF,TGTGCCACCAGCACGTCCTTCTCCGGGACCTACGAGCAGTACTTC
TRBV5-1,17,TRBD1,-,TRBJ2-4,CATSEGTGLGAKNIQYF,TGCGCCACCTCCGAGGGGACAGGGCTTGGGGCCAAAAACATTCAGTACTTC
TRBV5-6,16,TRBD2,-,TRBJ2-2,CASSFRLAGSPGELFF,TGTGCCAGCAGCTTCAGACTAGCGGGATCCCCCGGGGAGCTGTTTTTT
TRBV6-5,13,-,-,TRBJ2-1,CASSHGIYNEQFF,TGTGCCAGCAGTCACGGGATTTACAATGAGCAGTTCTTC
TRBV4-2,14,-,-,TRBJ1-1,CASSQDGQNTEAFF,TGTGCCAGCAGCCAAGATGGACAGAACACTGAAGCTTTCTTT
TRBV11-3,15,-,-,TRBJ2-7,CASSLERGRSYEQYF,TGTGCCAGCAGCTTAGAGCGAGGCCGCTCCTACGAGCAGTACTTC
TRBV5-8,15,TRBD2,-,TRBJ2-7,CASSLYAGGVGEQYF,TGTGCCAGCAGCTTGTATGCGGGAGGGGTCGGCGAGCAGTACTTC
TRBV2,15,-,-,TRBJ2-2,CASSRRGQNTGELFF,TGTGCCAGCAGCCGCCGAGGACAGAACACCGGGGAGCTGTTTTTT
TRBV5-4,20,TRBD1,few,TRBJ1-3,CASSLTTSRTGTISGNTIYF,TGTGCCAGCAGCTTGACCACATCACGGACAGGGACAATCTCTGGAAACACCATATATTTT
TRBV6-4,15,TRBD2,-,TRBJ2-1,CASSETSGSYNEQFF,TGTGCCAGCAGTGAAACTAGCGGATCCTACAATGAGCAGTTCTTC
TRBV7-9,16,-,-,TRBJ1-2,CASSLGGGQANYGYTF,TGTGCCAGCAGCTTAGGGGGCGGACAAGCTAACTATGGCTACACCTTC